The 18 T cell receptor beta chains below all came from one sample that was sequenced in a study of T cells in Graves' hyperthyroidism and ophthalmopathy. It was RNA transcripts that yielded the amplified TCR beta CDR3 regions. The HTBI primer set drove a first-round RT-PCR of the TCR CDR3. Using its own MiXCR run on the multiplex PCR reads, TCRdb lists one record per CDR3 protein. This sample has roughly 360,000 distinct CDR3 sequences; approximately 12% occur once, and the top ten carry less than 25%. The specimen sequenced was blood. The receptor source for this set is a man aged 25 to 40 with Graves' hyperthyroidism that later progressed to Graves' ophthalmopathy.

The V call is TRBV11-2, the J call TRBJ2-2, with 7 bases lining up with TRBD2. Germline CDR1 reads SGHAT; CDR2 reads FQNNGV. The CDR3 is made up of 13 amino acids. V shed 5 bases, J shed 6 bases, and the junction held 3 bases outside the gene matches. CDR3 sequence reads: CASSIGLAGELFF. CDR3 nucleotide sequence: TGTGCCAGCAGCATAGGACTAGCCGGGGAGCTGTTTTTT.

J is TRBJ1-6 and V is TRBV28; D is perhaps TRBD1 (5 bases). The CDR3 is 14 amino acids. Germline CDR1 and CDR2: MDHEN and SYDVKM. Trimming shortened V by 1 base and J by 10 bases, and 11 bases separated the two germline ends. CDR3 DNA: TGTGCCAGCAGTTTATCTGGGACGTTGTCACCCCTCCACTTT. It encodes CASSLSGTLSPLHF. Together with reference TRBV28 and TRBJ1-6, the CDR3 gives the full variable domain: DVKVTQSSRYLVKRTGEKVFLECVQDMDHENMFWYRQDPGLGLRLIYFSYDVKMKEKGDIPEGYSVSREKKERFSLILESASTNQTSMYLCASSLSGTLSPLHFGNGTRLTVT.

The chain combines TRBV15 with TRBJ1-3; no firm D call. V lost 2 bases, J lost 0 bases, and 17 bases lay in between. Per germline, CDR1 LNHNV and CDR2 YYDKDF (reference sequence). The CDR3 length is 18 residues. This chain's CDR3 is CATSRSRSPVGSGNTIYF. The CDR3 coding sequence is TGTGCCACCAGCAGATCTCGAAGTCCCGTGGGCTCTGGAAACACCATATATTTT.

This clonotype was seen many times. The chain carries TRBV5-1 and TRBJ2-7, with D tentatively TRBD1 (6 bases). The germline V and J ends were trimmed by 0 bases and 3 bases, with 10 bases remaining between them. Germline-derived CDR1 and CDR2 are SGHRS and YFSETQ. The CDR3 consists of 14 residues. For the CDR3, the DNA is TGCGCCAGCAGCTTGGATCCAGGGGTCTACGAGCAGTACTTC. Protein sequence: CASSLDPGVYEQYF.

J is TRBJ2-3 and V is TRBV19; no definite D call. The CDR3 loop spans 12 amino acids. In germline, CDR1 is LNHDA, CDR2 SQIVND (reference sequence). V was pared by 3 bases and J by 2 bases, with 3 bases between. CDR3: CASSIHTDTQYF. DNA of the CDR3: TGTGCCAGTAGTATCCACACAGATACGCAGTATTTT.

This rearrangement joins TRBV7-6 to TRBJ2-5; either TRBD1 or TRBD2 may fit D (5 bases each). The V gene's germline CDR1 is SGHVS and CDR2 FNYEAQ. CDR3 length: 17 amino acids. Trimming shortened V by 1 base and J by 1 base, and 16 bases separated the two germline ends. The CDR3 DNA reads TGTGCCAGCAGCTTAGGTTCTGGGTCAGGGACCCAAGAGACCCAGTACTTC. This codes for CASSLGSGSGTQETQYF.

This clonotype has only a few counts. The chain has TRBV29-1 and TRBJ2-1; tentatively, D is TRBD1 or TRBD2 (5 bases each). The CDR3 loop spans 15 amino acids. From germline, CDR1 is SQVTM and CDR2 ANQGSEA. Deletions cut 2 bases from V and 2 bases from J, with 13 bases between. CDR3 coding DNA: TGCAGCGTTGAAAGCGAGGGGAGAGCCTACAATGAGCAGTTCTTC. Protein: CSVESEGRAYNEQFF.

About this clonotype itself: Just one base apart from a much larger clone, this may be a read error. The chain links TRBV18 to TRBJ2-5; D unclear. V was cut by 3 bases and J by 4 bases, with 15 bases left in between. Looked up from germline, CDR1 is KGHSH and CDR2 is LQKENI. This CDR3 has 15 residues. The CDR3 loop is CASSPLRHGGETQYF. CDR3 coding DNA: TGTGCCAGCTCACCTTTACGACACGGCGGAGAGACCCAGTACTTC.

There are many counts of this clonotype. The gene calls are TRBV6-1 and TRBJ1-3; 7 bases are shared with TRBD1. Trimming cost V 2 bases and J 0 bases; bases outside gene matches: 7. CDR1 is MNHNS and CDR2 is SASEGT in the germline V gene. The CDR3 loop spans 17 amino acids. CDR3 in DNA: TGTGCCAGCAGTGAATATGGACAGGCAATCTCTGGAAACACCATATATTTT. It translates to CASSEYGQAISGNTIYF.

This clonotype was seen more than once but under ten times. This could be a read error, since a much larger clone is one nucleotide away. This chain links TRBV16 with TRBJ1-1; D gene ambiguous. The CDR3 runs to 12 residues. The V end lost 6 bases, the J end lost 4 bases, and 9 bases lay between the germline ends. Germline CDR1 reads KGHSY; CDR2 reads FQNENV. The CDR3 nucleotides read TGTGCCAGCAGTCAACAGTCCACTGAAGCTTTCTTT. It is translated as CASSQQSTEAFF.

This clonotype was seen at least ten times. This sequence joins TRBV11-2 and TRBJ1-2; tentative D call: TRBD1 (5 bases). The V end was cut by 5 bases, the J end by 8 bases, with 18 bases between. Germline V CDR1 and CDR2: SGHAT, FQNNGV. The CDR3 has 14 residues. The CDR3, as DNA: TGTGCCAGCAGCCCAGACAGCTTCGAAGGCGGCTACACCTTC. The encoded protein is CASSPDSFEGGYTF.

The V gene is TRBV4-1, the J gene TRBJ2-2, with 7 bases aligning to TRBD2. This CDR3 has 17 residues. The V gene's germline CDR1 is MGHRA and CDR2 YSYEKL. V shed 1 base, J shed 1 base, and the junction held 6 bases outside the gene matches. The CDR3 nucleotides read TGCGCCAGCAGCCAAGGATCTGCGGGGGTGAACACCGGGGAGCTGTTTTTT. Encoded protein: CASSQGSAGVNTGELFF.

The table lists this clonotype with a few counts. The V and J genes are TRBV6-9 and TRBJ1-3; D is ambiguous. Germline V gives CDR1 MNHGY, CDR2 SVAAGI. V lost 3 bases and J lost 0, with 15 bases in between. This CDR3 contains 17 residues. This chain's CDR3 is CASSYDVRTYSGNTIYF. The CDR3 region has the DNA TGTGCCAGCAGTTACGACGTCAGAACTTACTCTGGAAACACCATATATTTT.

This clonotype was observed at least ten times. CDR3 amino acids: CSARGGEGMNTEAFF. The CDR3 bases are TGCAGTGCTAGAGGAGGGGAGGGGATGAACACTGAAGCTTTCTTT. The chain uses TRBV20-1 and TRBJ1-1, with D perhaps TRBD1 (5 bases). V was trimmed by 1 base and J by 0 bases, leaving 12 bases between them. This CDR3 is built from 15 residues. Germline CDR1 and CDR2: DFQATT and SNEGSKA (reference sequence).

This clonotype was recorded a few times. The chain employs TRBV10-3 and TRBJ2-3; 10 positions agree with TRBD2. This CDR3 region has 15 residues. CDR1 is ENHRY, CDR2 SYGVKD, per germline. The V segment lost 3 bases and the J segment 4 bases; nucleotides outside the gene matches: 4. CDR3: CAISDGSGGPDTQYF. DNA for the CDR3: TGTGCCATCAGTGATGGTAGCGGGGGGCCAGATACGCAGTATTTT.

This clonotype was detected ten times or more. The chain links TRBV28 to TRBJ2-3, with 9 bases that match TRBD2. Germline loops: CDR1 MDHEN, CDR2 SYDVKM. CDR3 length equals 14 residues. J lost 2 bases, V lost 6 bases, and 3 bases had no gene match. In nucleotides, the CDR3 is TGTGCCAGCAGCGCTAGCGGGAACACAGATACGCAGTATTTT. It is translated as CASSASGNTDTQYF.

In its sample, this clonotype was seen many times. The J gene is TRBJ1-5, the V gene TRBV2, with D unclear. CDR3 length: 15 residues. Looked up from germline, CDR1 is SNHLY and CDR2 is FYNNEI. V dropped 3 bases and J dropped 0 bases, with 9 bases sitting between them. The CDR3 protein is CASSDELSSNQPQHF. CDR3 DNA sequence: TGTGCCAGCAGTGACGAGTTAAGTAGCAATCAGCCCCAGCATTTT.

This rearrangement joins TRBV19 to TRBJ2-3; perhaps TRBD2 as D (5 bases). CDR3 length: 13 residues. Per germline, CDR1 LNHDA and CDR2 SQIVND (reference sequence). V was clipped by 6 bases and J by 2 bases, with 9 bases between them. CDR3 in amino acids: CASRDSATDTQYF. Written as DNA, the CDR3 is TGTGCCAGTAGGGACTCCGCCACAGATACGCAGTATTTT.